This T cell receptor (beta chain) was sequenced for a study of patients and donors after allogeneic stem cell transplantation. MiXCR was run by TCRdb on the RT-PCR reads, yielding one entry per CDR3 protein. Of fewer than 75,000 distinct CDR3 sequences listed, 13% were seen once; the top ten hold around 30%. On this clonotype: One end of the junction is discordant with germline, which a read error may explain.

This CDR3 has 16 residues. The chain couples TRBV12-3 or TRBV12-4 to TRBJ2-6; 9 nucleotides line up with TRBD1. Specimen: blood, either unsorted or a sorted T cell fraction (not recorded which). This clonotype was obtained from a human donor who was either an allogeneic HSCT recipient or a stem cell or donor lymphocyte infusion donor (not recorded which). It is not recorded whose cells these are; they may come from a transplant donor. Here the CDR3 reads CASQTGGLSGVNVLTF. CDR3 sequence (DNA): TGTGCCAGTCAAACAGGGGGCCTCTCTGGGGTCAACGTCCTGACTTTC.